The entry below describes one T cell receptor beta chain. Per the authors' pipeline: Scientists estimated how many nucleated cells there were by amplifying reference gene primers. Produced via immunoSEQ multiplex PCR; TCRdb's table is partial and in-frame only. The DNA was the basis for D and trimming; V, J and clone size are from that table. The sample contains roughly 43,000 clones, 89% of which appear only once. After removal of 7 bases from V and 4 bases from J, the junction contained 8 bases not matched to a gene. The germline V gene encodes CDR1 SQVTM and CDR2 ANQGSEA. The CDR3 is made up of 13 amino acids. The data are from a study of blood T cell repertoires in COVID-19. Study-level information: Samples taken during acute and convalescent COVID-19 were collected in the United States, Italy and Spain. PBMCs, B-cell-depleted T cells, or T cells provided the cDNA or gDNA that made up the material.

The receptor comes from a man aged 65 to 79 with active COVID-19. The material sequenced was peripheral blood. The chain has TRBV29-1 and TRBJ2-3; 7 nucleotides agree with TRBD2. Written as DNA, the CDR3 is TGCAGCGCACCGGGGCGGGAGCCAGATACGCAGTATTTT. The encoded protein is CSAPGREPDTQYF.